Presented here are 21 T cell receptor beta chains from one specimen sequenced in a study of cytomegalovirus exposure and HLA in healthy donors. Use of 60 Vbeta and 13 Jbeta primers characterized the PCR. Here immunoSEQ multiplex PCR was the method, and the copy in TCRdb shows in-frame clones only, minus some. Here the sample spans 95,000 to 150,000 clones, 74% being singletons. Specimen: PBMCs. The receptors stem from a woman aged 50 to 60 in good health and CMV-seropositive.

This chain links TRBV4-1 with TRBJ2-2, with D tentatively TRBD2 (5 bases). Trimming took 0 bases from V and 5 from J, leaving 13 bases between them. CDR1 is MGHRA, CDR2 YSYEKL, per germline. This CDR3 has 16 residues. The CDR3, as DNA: TGCGCCAGCAGCCAAGACCGAGGGTTTGGGACCGGGGAGCTGTTTTTT. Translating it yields CASSQDRGFGTGELFF.

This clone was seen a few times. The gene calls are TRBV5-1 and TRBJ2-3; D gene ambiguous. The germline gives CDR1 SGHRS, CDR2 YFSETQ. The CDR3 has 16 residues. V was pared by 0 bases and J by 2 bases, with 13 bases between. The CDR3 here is CASSLGQANPTDTQYF. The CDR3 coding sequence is TGCGCCAGCAGCTTGGGTCAGGCGAACCCCACAGATACGCAGTATTTT.

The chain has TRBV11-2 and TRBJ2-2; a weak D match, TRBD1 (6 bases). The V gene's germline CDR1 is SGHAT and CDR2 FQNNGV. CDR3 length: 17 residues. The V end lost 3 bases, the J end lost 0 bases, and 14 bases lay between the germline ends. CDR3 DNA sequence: TGTGCCAGCAGCTTTAGTAGGGGGTCCGCGAACACCGGGGAGCTGTTTTTT. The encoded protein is CASSFSRGSANTGELFF.

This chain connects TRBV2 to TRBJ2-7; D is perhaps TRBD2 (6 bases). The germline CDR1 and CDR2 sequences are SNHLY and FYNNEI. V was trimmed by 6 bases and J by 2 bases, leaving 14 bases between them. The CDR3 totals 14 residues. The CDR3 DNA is TGTGCCAGCAGGGGGCAGGGAGGCCCCTACGAGCAGTACTTC. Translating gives CASRGQGGPYEQYF.

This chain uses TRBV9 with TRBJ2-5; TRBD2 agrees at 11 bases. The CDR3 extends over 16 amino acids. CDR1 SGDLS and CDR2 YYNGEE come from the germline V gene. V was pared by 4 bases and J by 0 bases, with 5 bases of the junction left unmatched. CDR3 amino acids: CASSPRLAGNQETQYF. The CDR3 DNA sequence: TGTGCCAGCAGCCCGCGACTAGCGGGGAACCAAGAGACCCAGTACTTC.

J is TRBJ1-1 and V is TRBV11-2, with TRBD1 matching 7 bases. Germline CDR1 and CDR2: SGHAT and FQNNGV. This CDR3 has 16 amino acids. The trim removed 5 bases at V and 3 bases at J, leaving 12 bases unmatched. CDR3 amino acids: CASSAGRDSSYTEAFF. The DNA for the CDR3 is TGTGCCAGCAGCGCAGGGCGGGACAGTTCTTACACTGAAGCTTTCTTT.

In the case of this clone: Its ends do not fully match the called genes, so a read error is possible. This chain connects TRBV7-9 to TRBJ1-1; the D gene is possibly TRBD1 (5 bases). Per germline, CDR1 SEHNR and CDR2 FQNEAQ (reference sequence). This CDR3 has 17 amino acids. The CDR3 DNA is TGTTCCAGCAGCTCATCCTCCTCAGGGCCCGGCGACACTGAAGCTTTCTTT. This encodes CSSSSSSSGPGDTEAFF.

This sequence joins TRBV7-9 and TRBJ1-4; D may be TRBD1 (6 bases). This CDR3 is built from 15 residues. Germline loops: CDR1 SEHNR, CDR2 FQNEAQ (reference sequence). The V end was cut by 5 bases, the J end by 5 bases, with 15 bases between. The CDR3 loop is CASSLWTVLNEKLFF. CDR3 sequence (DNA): TGTGCCAGCAGCCTCTGGACAGTCCTAAATGAAAAACTGTTTTTT.

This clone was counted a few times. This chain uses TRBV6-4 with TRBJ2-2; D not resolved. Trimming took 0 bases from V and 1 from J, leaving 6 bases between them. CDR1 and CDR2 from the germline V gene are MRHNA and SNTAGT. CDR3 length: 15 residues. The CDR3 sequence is CASSDSGGNTGELFF. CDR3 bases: TGTGCCAGCAGTGACTCTGGCGGGAACACCGGGGAGCTGTTTTTT.

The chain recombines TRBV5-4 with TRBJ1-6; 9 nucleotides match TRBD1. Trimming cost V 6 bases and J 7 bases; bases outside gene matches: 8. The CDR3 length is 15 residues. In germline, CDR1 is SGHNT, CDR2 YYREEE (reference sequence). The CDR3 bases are TGTGCCAGCACCAAGTACAGGGGGCTGAATTCACCCCTCCACTTT. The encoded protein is CASTKYRGLNSPLHF.

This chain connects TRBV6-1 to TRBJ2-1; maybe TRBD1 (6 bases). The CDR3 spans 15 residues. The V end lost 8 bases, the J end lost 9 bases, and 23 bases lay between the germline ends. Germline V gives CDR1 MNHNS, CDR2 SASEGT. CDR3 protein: CASLGPSTRGSEQFF. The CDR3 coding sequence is TGTGCCAGCCTGGGGCCTAGTACAAGGGGGTCTGAGCAGTTCTTC.

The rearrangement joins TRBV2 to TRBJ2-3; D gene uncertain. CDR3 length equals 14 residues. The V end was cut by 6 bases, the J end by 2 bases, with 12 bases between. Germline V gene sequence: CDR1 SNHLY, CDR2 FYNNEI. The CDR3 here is CASSIWLLTDTQYF. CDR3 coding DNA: TGTGCCAGCAGCATATGGCTGCTCACAGATACGCAGTATTTT.

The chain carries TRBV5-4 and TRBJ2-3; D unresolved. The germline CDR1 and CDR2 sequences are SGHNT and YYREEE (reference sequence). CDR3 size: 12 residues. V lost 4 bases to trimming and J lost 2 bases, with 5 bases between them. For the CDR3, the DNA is TGTGCCAGCAGCCTAGACACAGATACGCAGTATTTT. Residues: CASSLDTDTQYF.

The CDR3 DNA reads TGTGCCAGCAGTGAAGGTAGAAGCCGAGGGGGCTACACCTTC. This encodes CASSEGRSRGGYTF. The V gene is TRBV6-1, the J gene TRBJ1-2; the D is unclear. V shed 1 base and J shed 8 bases, with 14 bases lying between them. Germline assignment: CDR1 MNHNS and CDR2 SASEGT. The CDR3 consists of 14 residues.

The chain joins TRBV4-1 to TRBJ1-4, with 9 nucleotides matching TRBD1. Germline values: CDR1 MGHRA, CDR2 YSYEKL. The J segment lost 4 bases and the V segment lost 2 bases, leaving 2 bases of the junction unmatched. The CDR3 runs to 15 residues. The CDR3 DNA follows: TGCGCCAGCAGCCAATCGGGACAGGGTAATGAAAAACTGTTTTTT. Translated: CASSQSGQGNEKLFF.

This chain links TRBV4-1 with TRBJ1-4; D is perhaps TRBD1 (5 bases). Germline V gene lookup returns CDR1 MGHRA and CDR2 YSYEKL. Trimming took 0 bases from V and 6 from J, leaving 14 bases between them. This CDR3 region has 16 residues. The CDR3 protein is CASSQDGEAGYEKLFF. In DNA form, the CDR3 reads TGCGCCAGCAGCCAAGATGGGGAAGCAGGGTATGAAAAACTGTTTTTT.

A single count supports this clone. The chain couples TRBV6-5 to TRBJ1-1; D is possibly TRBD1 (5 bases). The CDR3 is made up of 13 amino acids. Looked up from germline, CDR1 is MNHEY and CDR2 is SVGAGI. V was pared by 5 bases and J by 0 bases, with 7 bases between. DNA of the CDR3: TGTGCCAGCAGTCGGGGGATGAACACTGAAGCTTTCTTT. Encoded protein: CASSRGMNTEAFF.

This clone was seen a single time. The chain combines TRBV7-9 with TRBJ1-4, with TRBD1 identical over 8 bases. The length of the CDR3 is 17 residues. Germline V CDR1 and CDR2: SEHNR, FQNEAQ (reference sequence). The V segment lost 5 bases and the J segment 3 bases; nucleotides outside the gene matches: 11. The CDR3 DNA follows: TGTGCCAGCAGCCCCCGACAGGGGCCGGGGGCTAATGAAAAACTGTTTTTT. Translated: CASSPRQGPGANEKLFF.

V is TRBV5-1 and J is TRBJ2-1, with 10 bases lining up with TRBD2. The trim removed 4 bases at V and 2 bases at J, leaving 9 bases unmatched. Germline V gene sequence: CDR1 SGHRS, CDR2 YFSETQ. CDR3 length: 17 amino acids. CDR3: CASSRSSSGGAYNEQFF. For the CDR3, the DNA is TGCGCCAGCAGCCGAAGCTCTAGCGGGGGTGCCTACAATGAGCAGTTCTTC. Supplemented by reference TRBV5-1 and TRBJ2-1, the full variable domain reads KAGVTQTPRYLIKTRGQQVTLSCSPISGHRSVSWYQQTPGQGLQFLFEYFSETQRNKGNFPGRFSGRQFSNSRSEMNVSTLELGDSALYLCASSRSSSGGAYNEQFFGPGTRLTVL.

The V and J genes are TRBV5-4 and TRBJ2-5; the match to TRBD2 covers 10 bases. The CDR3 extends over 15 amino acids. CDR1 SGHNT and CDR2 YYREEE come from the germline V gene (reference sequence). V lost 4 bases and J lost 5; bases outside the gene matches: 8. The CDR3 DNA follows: TGTGCCAGCAGCCCCATAGCGGGGGGCGGGGAGACCCAGTACTTC. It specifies CASSPIAGGGETQYF.

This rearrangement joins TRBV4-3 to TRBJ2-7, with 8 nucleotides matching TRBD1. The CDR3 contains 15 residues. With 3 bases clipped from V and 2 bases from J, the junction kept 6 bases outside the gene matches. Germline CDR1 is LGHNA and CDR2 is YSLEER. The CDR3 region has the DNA TGCGCCAGCAGCCACTTGACAGGGGACGCCTACGAGCAGTACTTC. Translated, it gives CASSHLTGDAYEQYF.